These 3 T cell receptor beta chains share one sample of origin, sequenced in a study of OX40 agonist ivuxolimab in advanced cancers. TCRdb's copy holds only in-frame clones and misses some; the assay was immunoSEQ multiplex PCR. The table shows 95,000 to 110,000 clones, with approximately 90% occurring only once. The source was CD4+ or CD8+ T cells sorted from blood, collected in a trial of the OX40 agonist ivuxolimab. These receptors were taken from an adult with an advanced solid tumor such as melanoma, head and neck, liver or kidney cancer.

This clone was picked up one time. This chain uses TRBV7-9 with TRBJ1-4, with D perhaps matching TRBD1 (6 bases). Per germline, CDR1 SEHNR and CDR2 FQNEAQ (reference sequence). V was cut by 5 bases and J by 3 bases, with 13 bases left in between. This CDR3 contains 15 residues. CDR3 protein: CASSQPDRPNEKLFF. As DNA, the CDR3 is TGTGCCAGCAGCCAACCGGACAGACCTAATGAAAAACTGTTTTTT.

CDR3 region: CASSPNGATNEKLFF. The CDR3 region has the DNA TGTGCCAGCAGTCCAAACGGCGCAACTAATGAAAAACTGTTTTTT. V gene TRBV9 combines with J gene TRBJ1-4, with D unresolved. The CDR3 spans 15 residues. CDR1 is SGDLS and CDR2 is YYNGEE in the germline V gene. The V end lost 5 bases, the J end lost 0 bases, and 11 bases lay between the germline ends.

This chain uses TRBV7-8 with TRBJ1-5; possible D gene TRBD1, 5 bases. This CDR3 is built from 15 residues. The germline V and J ends were trimmed by 1 base and 1 base, with 8 bases remaining between them. Per the germline V gene, CDR1 is SGHVS and CDR2 is FQNEAQ. CDR3 region: CASSLGGPSNQPQHF. CDR3 DNA sequence: TGTGCCAGCAGCTTAGGGGGACCGAGCAATCAGCCCCAGCATTTT.